These 22 T cell receptor beta chains originate from one sample sequenced in a study of shared clonotypes between healthy human individuals. Assay used: immunoSEQ multiplex PCR; TCRdb lists only in-frame clones, some missing. The data contain some 1 million clones, roughly 70% of them seen just once; the ten biggest clones take up approximately 1.5%. The sequencing input was memory CD4+ T cells sorted from blood. The subset: CD45RA-negative fraction. The receptors stem from a man between 18 and 35 years old in good health.

The rearrangement links TRBV5-1 to TRBJ1-4; possible D gene TRBD1, 6 bases. Trimming shortened V by 9 bases and J by 2 bases, and 14 bases separated the two germline ends. Germline-derived CDR1 and CDR2 are SGHRS and YFSETQ. The CDR3 is 14 amino acids. The CDR3 spells CATKTGSTNEKLFF. The DNA for the CDR3 is TGCGCCACAAAAACAGGGAGTACTAATGAAAAACTGTTTTTT.

The gene calls are TRBV4-1 and TRBJ2-1; the match to TRBD2 covers 8 bases. V shed 2 bases, J shed 1 base, and the junction held 7 bases outside the gene matches. CDR3 size: 17 residues. Germline CDR1 reads MGHRA; CDR2 reads YSYEKL. The CDR3 is CASSQWTSSRSYNEQFF. CDR3 nucleotide sequence: TGCGCCAGCAGCCAATGGACTAGCTCGAGGTCCTACAATGAGCAGTTCTTC.

V is TRBV15 and J is TRBJ2-3; 10 bases fit TRBD2. The V gene end was trimmed by 8 bases and the J gene end by 5 bases; junction bases not matched to a gene: 4. The CDR3 runs 13 residues. Germline-derived CDR1 and CDR2 are LNHNV and YYDKDF (reference sequence). CDR3 bases: TGTGCCACCGCTAGCGGGGGTGGAGATACGCAGTATTTT. Its translation is CATASGGGDTQYF.

The genes are TRBV30 and TRBJ1-4, with 9 bases identical to TRBD1. CDR3 length: 16 residues. V dropped 3 bases and J dropped 0; count of bases not matched to a gene: 5. Germline CDR1 and CDR2: GTSNPN and SVGIG (reference sequence). CDR3 in amino acids: CAWSRDRVPTNEKLFF. Here the CDR3 DNA reads TGTGCCTGGAGCCGGGACAGGGTCCCAACTAATGAAAAACTGTTTTTT.

The chain employs TRBV12-5 and TRBJ2-1, with 10 positions matching TRBD1. This CDR3 is built from 14 residues. CDR1 and CDR2 from the germline V gene are LGHNT and FRNRAP. Unmatched junction bases numbered 4, after V lost 7 bases and J lost 4 bases. CDR3 in amino acids: CASVPGQGYNEQFF. CDR3 nucleotide sequence: TGTGCTAGTGTTCCGGGACAGGGGTACAATGAGCAGTTCTTC. The full variable domain, its missing parts supplied by reference TRBV12-5 and TRBJ2-1, is DARVTQTPRHKVTEMGQEVTMRCQPILGHNTVFWYRQTMMQGLELLAYFRNRAPLDDSGMPKDRFSAEMPDATLATLKIQPSEPRDSAVYFCASVPGQGYNEQFFGPGTRLTVL.

The chain links TRBV5-1 to TRBJ1-4; 7 bases fit TRBD1. The CDR3 contains 18 residues. Trimming cost V 3 bases and J 8 bases; bases outside gene matches: 19. Germline V lookup: CDR1 SGHRS, CDR2 YFSETQ. Here the CDR3 DNA reads TGCGCCAGCAGCTCTGGAAAATTAACAGGGGAACTTGGGGAAAAACTGTTTTTT. Translating it yields CASSSGKLTGELGEKLFF.

The rearrangement uses TRBV2 and TRBJ2-3; D remains ambiguous. CDR3 length: 13 residues. The V gene's germline CDR1 is SNHLY and CDR2 FYNNEI. The ends were cut back, 6 bases at V and 2 bases at J, with 9 bases in the middle. The CDR3: CASSNAYTDTQYF. Here the CDR3 DNA reads TGTGCCAGCAGCAATGCCTACACAGATACGCAGTATTTT.

With regard to this clone: This CDR3 is also generated by other DNA sequences in the sample. The V call is TRBV30, the J call TRBJ2-4; 7 positions agree with TRBD2. The V and J ends lost 5 bases and 6 bases, in that order; junction bases with no gene match: 1. Germline loops: CDR1 GTSNPN, CDR2 SVGIG (reference sequence). CDR3 length: 11 residues. The CDR3 coding sequence is TGTGCCTGGGAGCGGGGAAACATTCAGTACTTC. This translates into CAWERGNIQYF. The full variable domain, rest sourced from reference TRBV30 and TRBJ2-4, is SQTIHQWPATLVQPVGSPLSLECTVEGTSNPNLYWYRQAAGRGLQLLFYSVGIGQISSEVPQNLSASRPQDRQFILSSKKLLLSDSGFYLCAWERGNIQYFGAGTRLSVL.

The J gene is TRBJ1-2, the V gene TRBV18; 7 nucleotides match TRBD1. Unmatched junction bases numbered 8, after V lost 0 bases and J lost 4 bases. Per the germline V gene, CDR1 is KGHSH and CDR2 is LQKENI. The length of the CDR3 is 16 residues. The CDR3 DNA reads as TGTGCCAGCTCACCACCGAGGGACAGACCCACCTATGGCTACACCTTC. Residues: CASSPPRDRPTYGYTF.

This sequence joins TRBV5-6 and TRBJ2-7; 7 bases are shared with TRBD1. CDR1 is SGHDT and CDR2 is YYEEEE in the germline V gene. There are 15 residues in the CDR3. Trimming took 1 base from V and 5 from J; bases not matched to a gene: 9. CDR3 DNA: TGTGCCAGCAGCTTGTTGGGAAGGGGGCAAAACGAGCAGTACTTC. Amino acids: CASSLLGRGQNEQYF.

This clone was observed a single time. The sample has other DNA sequences that encode this CDR3 too. The chain is built from TRBV20-1 and TRBJ2-3; D is ambiguous. The germline V gene has CDR1 DFQATT and CDR2 SNEGSKA (reference sequence). The V gene lost 2 bases and the J gene lost 6 bases, with 6 bases spanning the gap. CDR3 length equals 11 residues. This CDR3 is CSARLTDTQYF. The CDR3 region has the DNA TGCAGTGCTAGACTTACGGATACGCAGTATTTT.

This rearrangement joins TRBV7-2 to TRBJ2-3, with D unresolved. Germline CDR1 and CDR2: SGHTA and FQGNSA. Trimming removed 2 bases at V and 0 bases at J, with 9 bases between. The CDR3 extends over 15 amino acids. CDR3 DNA: TGTGCCAGCAGCTTATTGTGGGGTAGCACAGATACGCAGTATTTT. It specifies CASSLLWGSTDTQYF.

This sequence joins TRBV5-1 and TRBJ1-6, with a tentative D call TRBD1 (6 bases). The length of the CDR3 is 15 residues. CDR1 is SGHRS and CDR2 is YFSETQ in the germline V gene. V gave up 4 bases and J gave up 5 bases, with 13 bases separating them. The CDR3 coding sequence is TGCGCCAGCAGCCCTCAAGGGGGGAATAATTCACCCCTCCACTTT. This encodes CASSPQGGNNSPLHF.

The chain joins TRBV7-2 to TRBJ2-5; tentatively, D is TRBD2 (5 bases). Germline V gives CDR1 SGHTA, CDR2 FQGNSA. The CDR3 has 15 residues. Between the trimmed V and J ends, which lost 2 bases and 5 bases, there was a span of 15 bases. DNA of the CDR3: TGTGCCAGCAGCTTACACGGACTTGGAGTGGAGACCCAGTACTTC. Amino acid sequence: CASSLHGLGVETQYF.

The chain links TRBV6-4 to TRBJ2-7; 10 bases align to TRBD2. Germline values: CDR1 MRHNA, CDR2 SNTAGT. This CDR3 has 13 residues. The trim removed 6 bases at V and 3 bases at J, leaving 2 bases unmatched. The CDR3 spells CASSRLAGYEQYF. CDR3 DNA sequence: TGTGCCAGCAGCCGACTAGCGGGCTACGAGCAGTACTTC.

The rearrangement uses TRBV5-1 and TRBJ2-1; 8 bases are shared with TRBD2. V was clipped by 3 bases and J by 14 bases; unmatched bases: 7. CDR1 SGHRS and CDR2 YFSETQ come from the germline V gene. This CDR3 has 12 amino acids. CDR3 in amino acids: CASSSAGGFKFF. DNA for the CDR3: TGCGCCAGCAGCTCTGCGGGAGGATTCAAGTTCTTC.

This clone was recorded a few times. The chain joins TRBV21-1 to TRBJ1-1. TRBV21-1 is a pseudogene segment. The CDR3 is made up of 16 amino acids. CDR3 in DNA: TGTGCCAGCAGCATCACCCCGCGGGATTTGGGTACTGAAGCTTTCTTT. The encoded protein is CASSITPRDLGTEAFF.

In the case of this clone: Different DNA sequences within this sample yield the same CDR3. The chain carries TRBV19 and TRBJ2-7; 10 nucleotides line up with TRBD1. This CDR3 has 15 amino acids. Trimming cost V 1 base and J 1 base; bases outside gene matches: 1. Germline values: CDR1 LNHDA, CDR2 SQIVND (reference sequence). The CDR3 nucleotides read TGTGCCAGTAGTATAGGGACAGGGGGGTCCTACGAGCAGTACTTC. Protein: CASSIGTGGSYEQYF.

This rearrangement joins TRBV4-1 to TRBJ2-3; TRBD2 matches at 7 bases. Per germline, CDR1 MGHRA and CDR2 YSYEKL. The junction had 7 bases not matched to a gene; V was cut back by 0 bases and J by 4 bases. The CDR3 consists of 16 residues. In nucleotides, the CDR3 is TGCGCCAGCAGCCAAGATGATGGGGCGGGAGCAGATACGCAGTATTTT. It is translated as CASSQDDGAGADTQYF.

The chain has TRBV18 and TRBJ2-1, with unresolved D. Germline V gene lookup returns CDR1 KGHSH and CDR2 LQKENI. The CDR3 totals 13 residues. The ends were cut back, 2 bases at V and 9 bases at J, with 11 bases in the middle. CDR3 sequence reads: CASSPGYWGEQFF. DNA of the CDR3: TGTGCCAGCTCACCAGGCTACTGGGGTGAGCAGTTCTTC.

The chain has TRBV6-5 and TRBJ1-5, with D tentatively TRBD1 (5 bases). The CDR3 contains 15 residues. V lost 4 bases and J 2 bases, leaving 12 bases between the germline ends. CDR1 is MNHEY, CDR2 SVGAGI, per germline. The CDR3 loop is CASSSQGGGNQPQHF. The CDR3 region has the DNA TGTGCCAGCAGTTCCCAGGGAGGAGGCAATCAGCCCCAGCATTTT.

V gene TRBV10-3 combines with J gene TRBJ1-1; no reliable D call. V dropped 7 bases and J dropped 1 base, with 10 bases sitting between them. From germline, CDR1 is ENHRY and CDR2 SYGVKD. The CDR3 covers 13 residues. The CDR3 region has the DNA TGTGCCATCAACGTTGATCCGAACACTGAAGCTTTCTTT. It codes for CAINVDPNTEAFF.